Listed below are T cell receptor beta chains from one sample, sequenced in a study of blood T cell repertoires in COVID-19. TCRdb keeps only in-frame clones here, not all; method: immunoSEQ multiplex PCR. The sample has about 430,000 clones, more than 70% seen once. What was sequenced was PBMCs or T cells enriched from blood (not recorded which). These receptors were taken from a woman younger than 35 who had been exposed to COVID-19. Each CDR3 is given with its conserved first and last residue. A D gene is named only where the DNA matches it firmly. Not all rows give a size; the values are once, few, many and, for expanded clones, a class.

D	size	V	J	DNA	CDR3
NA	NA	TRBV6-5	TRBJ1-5	TGTGCCAGCAGTTACGACAGGACCATTCAGCCCCAGCATTTT	CASSYDRTIQPQHF
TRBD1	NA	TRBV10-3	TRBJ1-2	TGTGCCATCAGTGAGTCTCTTCCGGAAAAAAAGGGGGCAAGGGGCTACACCTTC	CAISESLPEKKGARGYTF
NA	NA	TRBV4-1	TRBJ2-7	TGCGCCAGCAGCCAAGTAATCAGTTACGAGCAGTACTTC	CASSQVISYEQYF
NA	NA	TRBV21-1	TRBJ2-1	TGTGCCAGCAGGACAAACAATGAGCAGTTCTTC	CASRTNNEQFF
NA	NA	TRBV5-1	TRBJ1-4	TGCGCCAGCAGCTTGATCCAGGGAACTAATGAAAAACTGTTTTTT	CASSLIQGTNEKLFF
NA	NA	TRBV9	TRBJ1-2	TGTGCCAGCAGCGTTCAGGGTATCTATGGCTACACCTTC	CASSVQGIYGYTF
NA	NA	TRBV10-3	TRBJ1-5	TGTGCCATCAGTGAGAACGGAGCCTATAGCAATCAGCCCCAGCATTTT	CAISENGAYSNQPQHF
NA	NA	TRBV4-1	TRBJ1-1	TGCGCCAGCAGCCAAGATAGCAGGGGCGGGTTTGACACTGAAGCTTTCTTT	CASSQDSRGGFDTEAFF
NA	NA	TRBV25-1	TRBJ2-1	TGTGCCAGCAGTGATCCAGGTTACAATGAGCAGTTCTTC	CASSDPGYNEQFF
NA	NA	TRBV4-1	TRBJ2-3	TGCGCCAGCAGCCCCCCTGCGGAGGGGCGGAGCACAGATACGCAGTATTTT	CASSPPAEGRSTDTQYF
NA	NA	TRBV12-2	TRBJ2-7	TGTGCAAGTCGAATGGGGACTGAAGACTACGAGCAGTACTTC	CASRMGTEDYEQYF
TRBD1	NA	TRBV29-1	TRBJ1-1	TGCAGCGTTGAACCTCAGGGGGACACTGAAGCTTTCTTT	CSVEPQGDTEAFF
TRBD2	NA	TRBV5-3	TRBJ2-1	TGTGCCAGAAGCTTGGATCTAGCGGGAGAGGTAAATGAGCAGTTCTTC	CARSLDLAGEVNEQFF
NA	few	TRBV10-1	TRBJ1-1	TGCGCCAGCTCCAGGGGAGAGGCCACGGGGTCTGAAGCTTTCTTT	CASSRGEATGSEAFF
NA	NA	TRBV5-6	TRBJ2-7	TGTGCCAGCAGCGCAGGGGATTACGAGCAGTACTTC	CASSAGDYEQYF
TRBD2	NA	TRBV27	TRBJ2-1	TGTGCCAGCAAAAGCGGGAGTAGTAGACGGAATGAGCAGTTCTTC	CASKSGSSRRNEQFF
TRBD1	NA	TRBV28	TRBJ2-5	TGTGCCAGCAGTTTATTGGGACAGGGCCAAGAGACCCAGTACTTC	CASSLLGQGQETQYF
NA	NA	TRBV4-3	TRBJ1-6	TGCGCCAGCAGCCAAAGACTAACAGGGTCGGAGGATTCACCCCTCCACTTT	CASSQRLTGSEDSPLHF
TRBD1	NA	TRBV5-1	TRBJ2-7	TGCGCCAGCAGCTCCCGGACAGGGGGCTTGGCCTACGAGCAGTACTTC	CASSSRTGGLAYEQYF
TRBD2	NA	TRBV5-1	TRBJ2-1	TGCGCCAGCAGCTTGGCGTCTAGCGGTGGTGAGGAGCAGTTCTTC	CASSLASSGGEEQFF
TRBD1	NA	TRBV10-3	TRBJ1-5	TGTGCCATCAGTGACCGGGACAGTAGCAATCAGCCCCAGCATTTT	CAISDRDSSNQPQHF
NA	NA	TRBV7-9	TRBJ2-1	TGTGCCAGCAGCTTATCCACACCGGCGGGGGAGCAGTTCTTC	CASSLSTPAGEQFF
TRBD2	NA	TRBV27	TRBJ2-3	TGTGCCAGCAGGGGGCTAGCGGACACAGATACGCAGTATTTT	CASRGLADTDTQYF
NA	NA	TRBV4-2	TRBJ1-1	TGTGCCAGCAGCCAAGTCTTCGCAGGGGAGACGGCTGAAGCTTTCTTT	CASSQVFAGETAEAFF
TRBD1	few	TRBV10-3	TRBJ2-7	TGTGCCATTAGGACAGGGGCCCCCCCCTACGAGCAGTACTTC	CAIRTGAPPYEQYF
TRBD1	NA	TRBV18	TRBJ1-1	TGTGCCAGCTCACCACCGGAGAGGGGGCTGTACACTGAAGCTTTCTTT	CASSPPERGLYTEAFF